The rows below give T cell receptor beta chains drawn from one sample of a study of T cells after yellow fever vaccination. One entry per CDR3 protein, called by TCRdb with MiXCR from the 5' RACE reads. Here the sample spans roughly 310,000 distinct CDR3 sequences, roughly 4% being singletons. The sample consisted of PBMCs, taken on the day of the yellow fever booster vaccination. The source is a man younger than 35 who received the YFV17D yellow fever vaccine. Both conserved end residues are part of each CDR3. D genes are given only for firm matches. The size field is filled for only some rows; it gives once, few, many or a size class.

CDR3 DNA,CDR3 protein,clone size,J gene,D gene,V gene
TGCAGTGCTAGAGATCTGGGCAGGGGTGGATCACCCCTCCACTTT,CSARDLGRGGSPLHF,many,TRBJ1-6,NA,TRBV20-1
TGTGCCAGCAGTTTTAGTGTTACTGGGGCCAACGTCCTGACTTTC,CASSFSVTGANVLTF,NA,TRBJ2-6,NA,TRBV28
TGTGCCAGCAGCTCTCGGGACAGGGAGCATGGCTACACCTTC,CASSSRDREHGYTF,NA,TRBJ1-2,TRBD1,TRBV7-2
TGTGCCAGCAGCTTAGGGCCTAGCGGCCCAAAGTCCTTC,CASSLGPSGPKSF,few,TRBJ2-1,TRBD2,TRBV7-2
TGTGCCAGCAGCCATGGTAATGCGGGAAATGGCTACACCTTC,CASSHGNAGNGYTF,many,TRBJ1-2,NA,TRBV12-3/TRBV12-4
TGTGCCAGCAGTTCGGGACCTCTCTCCTACAATGAGCAGTTCTTC,CASSSGPLSYNEQFF,many,TRBJ2-1,NA,TRBV7-3
TGTGCCAGCAGTGATCTAGCAGGGGTATCCTATAATTCACCCCTCCACTTT,CASSDLAGVSYNSPLHF,many,TRBJ1-6,NA,TRBV2
TGTGCCAGCAGTTGGCAAAGGAACACTGAAGCTTTCTTT,CASSWQRNTEAFF,many,TRBJ1-1,NA,TRBV12-3/TRBV12-4
TGTGCCAGCAGCTTTATGACAGATACGCAGTATTTT,CASSFMTDTQYF,NA,TRBJ2-3,NA,TRBV11-2
TGTGCCAGCAGCTTGGACACCGGGACAGGGCGGTACGAGCAGTACTTC,CASSLDTGTGRYEQYF,NA,TRBJ2-7,TRBD1,TRBV5-5
TGTGCCAGCAACGGACAGGACTATGGCTACACCTTC,CASNGQDYGYTF,many,TRBJ1-2,TRBD1,TRBV7-2
TGCAGCGTGAAGGGACTAGCGGGGCTGGGAGGTGAGCAGTTCTTC,CSVKGLAGLGGEQFF,many,TRBJ2-1,TRBD2,TRBV29-1
TGCAGTGCTAGAGATCCAACAGCCTTTAGCACAGATACGCAGTATTTT,CSARDPTAFSTDTQYF,few,TRBJ2-3,NA,TRBV20-1
TGTGCCACCAGCTCCTCGACGGGACAGCCCCAGCATTTT,CATSSSTGQPQHF,NA,TRBJ1-5,NA,TRBV15
TGTGCCAGCAGGCTAGCGGGGGGCTTCACCGGGGAGCTGTTTTTT,CASRLAGGFTGELFF,once,TRBJ2-2,TRBD2,TRBV6-1
TGTGCCAGCAGTCCAGGGGCCTACGCCTGGAATGGCTACACCTTC,CASSPGAYAWNGYTF,NA,TRBJ1-2,NA,TRBV12-3/TRBV12-4
TGTGCCAGCAGCGAGTACGGACGGATCTACGAGCAGTACTTC,CASSEYGRIYEQYF,few,TRBJ2-7,NA,TRBV7-2
TGCAGTGCTAGAGGGGACAAGGGGTACGAGCAGTACTTC,CSARGDKGYEQYF,many,TRBJ2-7,NA,TRBV20-1
TGCAGTGCCCAATCCGGGGGGGCTGGTGAGCAGTTCTTC,CSAQSGGAGEQFF,few,TRBJ2-1,TRBD2,TRBV20-1
TGTGCCAGCAGTTATGCTGTCAGGGGCCGCCGGACTAACTATGGCTACACCTTC,CASSYAVRGRRTNYGYTF,many,TRBJ1-2,NA,TRBV6-2/TRBV6-3
TGCGCCAGCAGCTTGGACGGAATATTCACAGATACGCAGTATTTT,CASSLDGIFTDTQYF,NA,TRBJ2-3,NA,TRBV5-1
TGTGCCAGCAGCCCCGCTCTGGGATACGAGCAGTACTTC,CASSPALGYEQYF,NA,TRBJ2-7,NA,TRBV7-9
TGCGCCAGCAGCTGGGCCGGGACAGGGGGCGATACGCAGTATTTT,CASSWAGTGGDTQYF,few,TRBJ2-3,TRBD1,TRBV5-1
TGCGCCAGCAGCTTGGCAGGGAGCACAGATACGCAGTATTTT,CASSLAGSTDTQYF,many,TRBJ2-3,NA,TRBV5-1
TGTGCCAGCAGCCCACTCGACAGGGATAATTCACCCCTCCACTTT,CASSPLDRDNSPLHF,few,TRBJ1-6,TRBD1,TRBV11-2
TGCGCCAGCAGCCAACTGACAGGGGGTAGCTATGGCTACACCTTC,CASSQLTGGSYGYTF,few,TRBJ1-2,TRBD1,TRBV4-1
TGTGCCAGCGAAGAGGGGCAGGCCCGAGGGGAGACCCAGTACTTC,CASEEGQARGETQYF,few,TRBJ2-5,NA,TRBV2
TGTGCCAGCAGCTTGGGGGACCTCTTTAGGGGGGAGCTGTTTTTT,CASSLGDLFRGELFF,few,TRBJ2-2,NA,TRBV5-8
TGTGCCAGCAAAGGTAGGGGCCGGACTTTGGATACGCAGTATTTT,CASKGRGRTLDTQYF,NA,TRBJ2-3,NA,TRBV6-2/TRBV6-3
TGCGCCAGCAGCCAAAATACAGGGGGCAATCATGGCTACACCTTC,CASSQNTGGNHGYTF,NA,TRBJ1-2,TRBD1,TRBV4-1
TGCGCCAGCAGCTCAAATACAGGGGGCGTTGCCTACGAGCAGTACTTC,CASSSNTGGVAYEQYF,few,TRBJ2-7,TRBD1,TRBV5-1
TGCAGTGCCGACCGCCGGGACAGGGGTAGCACAGATACGCAGTATTTT,CSADRRDRGSTDTQYF,few,TRBJ2-3,TRBD1,TRBV20-1
TGTGCCAGCAGCATGGACAGGGACGGCTACACCTTC,CASSMDRDGYTF,NA,TRBJ1-2,TRBD1,TRBV7-9
TGTGCCAGCAGCCAAGGGGTGGCTAGCGCAGATACGCAGTATTTT,CASSQGVASADTQYF,many,TRBJ2-3,NA,TRBV4-2
TGCAGTGCTCCCATCGGAGCGGGGGATAATACGCAGTATTTT,CSAPIGAGDNTQYF,many,TRBJ2-3,TRBD2,TRBV20-1
TGCGCCAGCAGCTTGGGGGACCTCCACAATGAGCAGTTCTTC,CASSLGDLHNEQFF,many,TRBJ2-1,NA,TRBV5-1
TGTGCCACCAGCAGAGATGGAAGGGGATCTCAGCCCCAGCATTTT,CATSRDGRGSQPQHF,few,TRBJ1-5,NA,TRBV15
TGCGCCAGCACCCGGGGGGACAACAATGAGCAGTTCTTC,CASTRGDNNEQFF,NA,TRBJ2-1,NA,TRBV5-1
TGTGCCAGCAGGTCGGGACGGAGGGCGCTCCACGAGCAGTACTTC,CASRSGRRALHEQYF,many,TRBJ2-7,NA,TRBV12-3/TRBV12-4
TGTGCCAGCAGCGAACCGGATCAGGGACGGAATGAGCAGTTCTTC,CASSEPDQGRNEQFF,NA,TRBJ2-1,NA,TRBV5-4
TGTGCTCCGGGGGGGCGGCGTAACTATGGCTACACCTTC,CAPGGRRNYGYTF,NA,TRBJ1-2,NA,TRBV28